Listed here is a single TCR beta chain. The CDR3 is made up of 14 amino acids. The germline gives CDR1 KGHSH, CDR2 LQKENI. V was pared by 2 bases and J by 6 bases, with 13 bases between. These data come from a study of T-cell memory formation after mild COVID-19. 5'RACE primed from the constant segment yielded TCR alpha and TCR beta cDNA libraries bearing sample barcodes and UMIs. TCRdb ran MiXCR on the 5' RACE reads and lists one entry per CDR3 protein. The sample carries roughly 500,000 distinct CDR3 sequences, 20% recorded once. The material sequenced was PBMCs or a T cell subset sorted from them (not recorded which). The receptor comes from an adult woman who had mild COVID-19 (a few samples of this study predate the infection). Cell type and time point are not known. The chain is built from TRBV18 and TRBJ1-1; tentative D call: TRBD1 (5 bases). CDR3 loop: CASSPSALGAEAFF. The CDR3 bases are TGTGCCAGCTCACCATCCGCCTTGGGGGCTGAAGCTTTCTTT.